This entry features one T cell receptor (beta chain) sequence. Which antigen it targets is not known. Qualities for individual bases were not recorded, and no much larger clone is one base off. The sample is drawn from a study of somatic mutations in cytotoxic T cells in rheumatoid arthritis (dated by TCRdb to 2017 to 2019). In terms of the full investigation: Patient peripheral blood (around 30 ml EDTA) was drawn right after diagnosis and before any treatment started. A FACSAria II or Sony SH800 was used to flow-sort some V beta antibody-stained T-cell populations at nearly 100% purity, and TCRB sequencing was also done on sorted V beta1+ cells. To characterize clonality, the study used TCRB deep sequencing while asking whether somatic mutations are carried by expanded CD8+ T-cell clones in newly diagnosed, untreated rheumatoid arthritis. A total of some 68 rheumatoid arthritis patients and under 25 healthy controls underwent TCRB deep sequencing. Patient and control groups had essentially identical median ages. General study outcomes and caveats: In about an eighth of the roughly 65 patients the largest CD8+ clone exceeded 20% of CD8+ cells, and several identical CD8+ TCRB sequences were shared between blood and synovial fluid. CD8+ clonality increased with age in patients (Spearman r of about 0.5) but not in healthy controls. The antigen targets of the expanded CD8+ clones were unknown, and absence from virus-specific databases did not rule out viral specificity. There was no significant difference in CD8+ T-cell clonality between rheumatoid arthritis patients and age-matched healthy controls. No adjustment for multiple comparisons was made for the slight TRBV07 underrepresentation in patients.

On an AutoMACS, CD4+ and CD8+ cells were isolated via positive magnetic bead selection, and their purity was verified by flow cytometry. A TCR V beta antibody panel was used in flow cytometry to screen first for clonal expansions, which were then characterized by TCRB deep sequencing of sorted CD8+ fractions. Peripheral blood mononuclear cells were obtained using density gradient separation with Ficoll-Paque PLUS. Nucleospin Tissue or Tissue XS kits were used to extract DNA from CD4-enriched, CD8-enriched or PBMC samples, and a Qubit 2.0 fluorometer was used for quantification. There are 15 amino acids in the CDR3, from cysteine to phenylalanine inclusive. Only the CDR3 part of the read is kept: 45 bases, read in frame from the first base. Sequences LNHDA (CDR1) and SQIVND (CDR2) are obtained from the germline V gene (reference sequence). V is clipped by 8 bases and J by 8 bases, and the sequence between their germline boundaries is 22 bases long.

Sequencing of TCRB CDR3 was done on genomic DNA with the immunoSEQ assay. The authors' pipeline ran thus. Patient CD8+ clones larger than 1% were compared against published virus-specific TCRB sequences, and only a few matched. Analyses were restricted to productive TCRB rearrangements. Clonality was expressed as a Shannon entropy-based productive clonality index, with each clone defined by a unique TCRB CDR3 sequence. Repertoire overlap for a pair of samples was computed from each clone's template counts relative to total templates per sample. V-gene usage from TCRB sequencing and V-gene usage measured by flow cytometry were correlated (Spearman r of approximately 0.59). TCRdb holds this immuneACCESS table with in-frame rearrangements only. Some clones are missing; in checked studies, unresolved V genes explain under half, and the rest has no known cause. That table is the source of V, J and clone size, and D and trimming were worked out from the DNA. This sample is represented by 13,000 or so clones; 65% to 85% of them were singletons. Around 7% of the sample is in the top ten clones.

The clonotype was recovered from an adult with rheumatoid arthritis. The specimen was CD8+ T cells sorted from blood. This chain joins TRBV19 to TRBJ1-3; the D gene identity is not certain. DNA sequence: TGTGCCAGTTCCACTGGGGTCCGGGGAAGAGACACCATATATTTT. Its coded protein is CASSTGVRGRDTIYF.